These 18 T cell receptor beta chains share one sample of origin, sequenced in a study of T cell responses to AZD1222 COVID-19 vaccine. Assay used: immunoSEQ multiplex PCR; TCRdb lists only in-frame clones, some missing. The sample records around 90,000 clones, about 86% being singletons. The material sequenced was peripheral blood, taken on day 0 of AZD1222 vaccination. The source of these receptors is an adult in good health.

The rearrangement links TRBV5-3 to TRBJ1-5, with D possibly matching TRBD1 (5 bases). TRBV5-3 carries the ORF label, with uncertain function. Trimming cost V 4 bases and J 5 bases, with 16 bases left between them. The length of the CDR3 is 15 residues. The CDR3 here is CARSSDHSGDQPQHF. The CDR3 DNA reads as TGTGCCAGAAGCAGCGACCACTCGGGGGATCAGCCCCAGCATTTT.

The chain uses TRBV2 and TRBJ2-1; 7 bases fit TRBD1. Trimming took 6 bases from V and 5 from J; bases not matched to a gene: 13. Germline CDR1 and CDR2: SNHLY and FYNNEI. The CDR3 contains 16 residues. The CDR3 DNA sequence: TGTGCCAGCAGCCCTAGTTCAGGGGGTGGCCACAATGAGCAGTTCTTC. Translated, it gives CASSPSSGGGHNEQFF.

The J gene is TRBJ2-7, the V gene TRBV2, with a possible D match to TRBD2 (5 bases). CDR1 is SNHLY and CDR2 is FYNNEI in the germline V gene. The CDR3 totals 13 residues. Trimming removed 7 bases from V and 3 bases from J, with 13 bases in between. Written as DNA, the CDR3 is TGTGCCAGCATGGTCCCGGGGTACTACGAGCAGTACTTC. It yields the protein CASMVPGYYEQYF.

The chain links TRBV9 to TRBJ2-3; D not resolved. V was pared by 1 base and J by 0 bases, with 3 bases between. Germline CDR1 is SGDLS and CDR2 is YYNGEE. The CDR3 runs to 13 residues. The CDR3 DNA reads TGTGCCAGCAGCGTATCTAGCACAGATACGCAGTATTTT. It translates to CASSVSSTDTQYF.

This clone was seen only once. The chain combines TRBV5-6 with TRBJ1-2; D possibly corresponds to TRBD1 (6 bases). Deletions cut 6 bases from V and 4 bases from J, with 16 bases between. The CDR3 is 14 amino acids. From germline, CDR1 is SGHDT and CDR2 YYEEEE. DNA of the CDR3: TGTGCCAGCACCCTTCCAGGGGTGGGCTATGGCTACACCTTC. Translation: CASTLPGVGYGYTF. Based on the CDR3 plus reference TRBV5-6 and TRBJ1-2, the full variable domain is DAGVTQSPTHLIKTRGQQVTLRCSPKSGHDTVSWYQQALGQGPQFIFQYYEEEERQRGNFPDRFSGHQFPNYSSELNVNALLLGDSALYLCASTLPGVGYGYTFGSGTRLTVV.

This clone ranks as medium-sized. The J gene is TRBJ1-2, the V gene TRBV11-2; 7 bases fit TRBD1. This CDR3 comprises 18 residues. With V trimmed by 4 bases and J by 0 bases, 14 bases remained unmatched. CDR1 is SGHAT, CDR2 FQNNGV, per germline. DNA for the CDR3: TGTGCCAGCAGCTCCTCCAAGGGGGCTCCCGAAGCTAACTATGGCTACACCTTC. Protein product: CASSSSKGAPEANYGYTF. Together with reference TRBV11-2 and TRBJ1-2, the CDR3 gives the full variable domain: EAGVAQSPRYKIIEKRQSVAFWCNPISGHATLYWYQQILGQGPKLLIQFQNNGVVDDSQLPKDRFSAERLKGVDSTLKIQPAKLEDSAVYLCASSSSKGAPEANYGYTFGSGTRLTVV.

The J gene is TRBJ2-2, the V gene TRBV24-1, with 9 bases aligning to TRBD2. V lost 1 base to trimming and J lost 5 bases; unmatched junction nucleotides: 10. Looked up from germline, CDR1 is KGHDR and CDR2 is SFDVKD. The CDR3 contains 18 residues. The CDR3 sequence is CATSDFLASGVETGELFF. CDR3 DNA: TGTGCCACCAGTGATTTCCTGGCTAGCGGGGTGGAGACCGGGGAGCTGTTTTTT.

This rearrangement joins TRBV11-3 to TRBJ2-7, with TRBD1 matching over 7 bases. The germline gives CDR1 SGHNT, CDR2 YENEEA. This CDR3 spans 15 amino acids. Trimming cost V 5 bases and J 6 bases; bases outside gene matches: 13. The CDR3 coding sequence is TGTGCCAGCAGCAGACAGGGAGTGGGGGTAGGCGAGCAGTACTTC. Translating gives CASSRQGVGVGEQYF.

This clone was counted a single time. The chain employs TRBV5-1 and TRBJ1-2; 9 bases are a match to TRBD1. Germline V gives CDR1 SGHRS, CDR2 YFSETQ. V gave up 4 bases and J gave up 4 bases; unmatched junction bases: 5. The CDR3 sequence is 14 residues long. The CDR3 sequence: CASSTQGALYGYTF. As DNA, the CDR3 is TGCGCCAGCAGCACACAGGGGGCCCTCTATGGCTACACCTTC.

The genes are TRBV28 and TRBJ2-7; no firm D call. Germline values: CDR1 MDHEN, CDR2 SYDVKM. The V gene lost 6 bases and the J gene lost 2 bases, with 5 bases spanning the gap. This CDR3 comprises 11 residues. The CDR3, as DNA: TGTGCCAGCAGGGACCCCTACGAGCAGTACTTC. Its protein is CASRDPYEQYF.

J is TRBJ2-1 and V is TRBV30, with 10 bases matching TRBD2. Germline V gives CDR1 GTSNPN, CDR2 SVGIG (reference sequence). This CDR3 spans 16 amino acids. J lost 4 bases, V lost 1 base, and 7 bases had no gene match. The CDR3 nucleotides read TGTGCCTGGAGTGAACATAGCGGGGGGATTTACAATGAGCAGTTCTTC. It codes for CAWSEHSGGIYNEQFF. Together with reference TRBV30 and TRBJ2-1, the CDR3 gives the full variable domain: SQTIHQWPATLVQPVGSPLSLECTVEGTSNPNLYWYRQAAGRGLQLLFYSVGIGQISSEVPQNLSASRPQDRQFILSSKKLLLSDSGFYLCAWSEHSGGIYNEQFFGPGTRLTVL.

The rearrangement links TRBV12-3 or TRBV12-4 to TRBJ2-5; D not resolved. Trimming removed 6 bases at V and 2 bases at J, with 7 bases between. The CDR3 loop spans 12 amino acids. CDR3 region: CASRRDQETQYF. For the CDR3, the DNA is TGTGCCAGCAGACGAGATCAAGAGACCCAGTACTTC.

This chain uses TRBV6-1 with TRBJ1-5, with D possibly being TRBD1 (6 bases). CDR3 length equals 17 residues. The V and J ends lost 0 bases and 6 bases respectively, with 18 bases between them. The germline V gene encodes CDR1 MNHNS and CDR2 SASEGT. The CDR3 here is CASSEAHGLGGGQPQHF. Written as DNA, the CDR3 is TGTGCCAGCAGTGAAGCGCACGGGTTAGGGGGGGGTCAGCCCCAGCATTTT.

V is TRBV5-1 and J is TRBJ2-1, with TRBD1 matching 9 bases. CDR3 size: 15 residues. V was pared by 4 bases and J by 7 bases, with 9 bases of the junction left unmatched. The germline gives CDR1 SGHRS, CDR2 YFSETQ. The CDR3 spells CASSTPGQGANEQFF. The CDR3 DNA follows: TGCGCCAGCAGCACCCCGGGACAGGGAGCGAATGAGCAGTTCTTC.

J is TRBJ1-5 and V is TRBV19; 9 bases align to TRBD1. CDR1 and CDR2 from the germline V gene are LNHDA and SQIVND (reference sequence). The CDR3 sequence is 19 residues long. The ends lost 3 bases at V and 0 bases at J; junction bases unmatched: 12. The CDR3 bases are TGTGCCAGTAGTATGGACCCACAGGGGGCCTCCTATAGCAATCAGCCCCAGCATTTT. Translation gives CASSMDPQGASYSNQPQHF.

The chain couples TRBV7-9 to TRBJ1-6; no clear D gene. The CDR3 runs to 14 residues. Trimming cost V 2 bases and J 5 bases, with 7 bases left between them. Germline V gene lookup returns CDR1 SEHNR and CDR2 FQNEAQ (reference sequence). The CDR3 loop is CASSLSTDNSPLHF. The CDR3 DNA reads as TGTGCCAGCAGCTTATCTACAGATAATTCACCCCTCCACTTT.

J is TRBJ1-1 and V is TRBV7-2, with D maybe TRBD1 (5 bases). Germline V gives CDR1 SGHTA, CDR2 FQGNSA. The V gene lost 1 base and the J gene lost 8 bases, with 14 bases spanning the gap. The CDR3 length is 14 residues. The CDR3 loop reads CASSLGRTQGEAFF. CDR3 DNA: TGTGCCAGCAGCTTAGGTCGGACCCAGGGCGAAGCTTTCTTT.

The V call is TRBV30, the J call TRBJ1-1, with D unresolved. The V end was cut by 3 bases, the J end by 0 bases, with 2 bases between. This CDR3 comprises 11 residues. Looked up from germline, CDR1 is GTSNPN and CDR2 is SVGIG (reference sequence). The CDR3 bases are TGTGCCTGGAGGATGAACACTGAAGCTTTCTTT. This gives the protein CAWRMNTEAFF. The variable domain in full, with the rest retrieved from reference TRBV30 and TRBJ1-1, is SQTIHQWPATLVQPVGSPLSLECTVEGTSNPNLYWYRQAAGRGLQLLFYSVGIGQISSEVPQNLSASRPQDRQFILSSKKLLLSDSGFYLCAWRMNTEAFFGQGTRLTVV.